What follows is one T cell receptor (beta chain) and its context. Its matching antigen is unknown. It was with random hexamers that about 0.45 to 1 ug RNA was reverse transcribed. Amplification of TCR beta CDR3 was carried out by immunoSEQ multiplex PCR, which covered 54 Vbeta and 13 Jbeta segments. TCRdb called the immunoSEQ multiplex PCR reads again in MiXCR, with one record for every CDR3 protein. The sample has 350,000 to 550,000 distinct CDR3 sequences; approximately 85% are singletons. Both CD4+ and CD8+ T cells were negatively isolated, and TEMRA cells underwent FACS enrichment. The CDR3 sequence is 18 residues long. The V gene's germline CDR1 is SEHNR and CDR2 FQNEAQ (reference sequence). J lost 3 bases, V lost 4 bases, and 14 bases had no gene match. The data belong to a study of CD8 T cells in Susac syndrome. Findings of the study overall: The study acknowledged a relatively small number of individuals in its TCR sequencing and HLA analysis.

Material for sequencing was CD8+ T cells from PBMCs. This rearrangement joins TRBV7-9 to TRBJ2-2, with TRBD2 matching 7 bases. This TCR was recovered from a human donor with multiple sclerosis. The CDR3 sequence: CASSSGGAAGEYTGELFF. The CDR3 DNA sequence: TGTGCCAGCAGCTCGGGGGGAGCGGCGGGGGAGTACACCGGGGAGCTGTTTTTT.